This T cell receptor (beta chain) was sequenced for a study of regulatory T cells in long-lasting Graves disease. The time point is: persistent/refractory GD, antithyroid drugs over 5 years with positive TRAb. After RNA was extracted from PBMCs, the TCR library was made from it. On this clonotype: The antigen is unknown.

The length of the CDR3 is 14 residues. Germline CDR1 and CDR2: SGHTA and FQGNSA. The V and J ends lost 5 bases and 2 bases, in that order; junction bases with no gene match: 3. TCR beta libraries were built with iRepertoire HTBI primers and Arm-PCR of CDR3 regions. TCRdb called the multiplex PCR reads again in MiXCR, with one record for every CDR3 protein. This repertoire shows about 290,000 distinct CDR3 sequences, 20% to 25% found once; its top ten account for more than 55%. Study observations and caveats: Persistent disease preferred TRBV28, TRBJ1-2 and TRBJ2-5.

The sample in question was peripheral blood mononuclear cells (PBMCs), obtained when the disease was refractory, from a patient treated with antithyroid drugs. The receptor was derived from a female donor with Graves disease. The chain combines TRBV7-2 with TRBJ2-7; TRBD2 agrees at 10 bases. In nucleotides, the CDR3 is TGTGCCAGCAGCCCTACTAGCGGGGCCTACGAGCAGTACTTC. Encoded protein: CASSPTSGAYEQYF.